A single sample gave rise to the 23 T cell receptor beta chains below, sequenced in a study of T cell repertoires in cytomegalovirus infection. TCRdb called the reads again in MiXCR, with one record for every CDR3 protein. The sample has about 330,000 distinct CDR3 sequences; approximately 9.5% are singletons. The specimen sequenced was PBMCs. All receptors derive from a human donor in good health (CMV status not recorded). Some clones in this sample may be carry-over from other donors' samples.

This rearrangement joins TRBV7-9 to TRBJ1-2; 9 nucleotides align to TRBD1. Germline V gene lookup returns CDR1 SEHNR and CDR2 FQNEAQ (reference sequence). The CDR3 length is 14 residues. V shed 1 base, J shed 7 bases, and the junction held 4 bases outside the gene matches. The CDR3 reads CASSLGQGVAGYTF. The CDR3 coding sequence is TGTGCCAGCAGCTTAGGACAGGGGGTAGCTGGCTACACCTTC. Supplemented by reference TRBV7-9 and TRBJ1-2, the full variable domain reads DTGVSQNPRHKITKRGQNVTFRCDPISEHNRLYWYRQTLGQGPEFLTYFQNEAQLEKSRLLSDRFSAERPKGSFSTLEIQRTEQGDSAMYLCASSLGQGVAGYTFGSGTRLTVV.

V gene TRBV13 combines with J gene TRBJ2-7, with TRBD2 identical over 11 bases. The CDR3 length is 18 residues. CDR1 and CDR2 (germline): PRHDT, FYEKMQ (reference sequence). V gave up 0 bases and J gave up 0 bases; unmatched junction bases: 7. The CDR3 sequence: CASSLGSRLAGSSYEQYF. The CDR3 DNA is TGTGCCAGCAGCTTAGGCAGCAGACTAGCGGGGAGCTCCTACGAGCAGTACTTC. The full variable domain, rest sourced from reference TRBV13 and TRBJ2-7, is AAGVIQSPRHLIKEKRETATLKCYPIPRHDTVYWYQQGPGQDPQFLISFYEKMQSDKGSIPDRFSAQQFSDYHSELNMSSLELGDSALYFCASSLGSRLAGSSYEQYFGPGTRLTVT.

V usage is TRBV25-1 and J usage is TRBJ2-7; D is undetermined. Trimming took off 4 bases at V and 5 bases at J, with 9 bases between the two ends. The CDR3 length is 12 residues. Germline V gene sequence: CDR1 MGHDK, CDR2 SYGVNS. The CDR3 loop is CASSGQSDEQYF. In DNA, the CDR3 is TGTGCCAGCAGTGGGCAGTCGGACGAGCAGTACTTC.

There are many counts of this clonotype. This CDR3 is CASSPTRSVVYNYGYTF. The CDR3 bases are TGTGCCAGCAGTCCTACCAGGAGCGTGGTTTATAACTATGGCTACACCTTC. The chain is built from TRBV6-1 and TRBJ1-2, with D uncertain. CDR1 is MNHNS and CDR2 is SASEGT in the germline V gene. The CDR3 consists of 17 residues. The V end was cut by 5 bases, the J end by 1 base, with 20 bases between.

This clonotype was picked up a small number of times. The chain links TRBV29-1 to TRBJ1-1, with D maybe TRBD1 (5 bases). Trimming took off 3 bases at V and 1 base at J, with 15 bases between the two ends. CDR1 is SQVTM and CDR2 is ANQGSEA in the germline V gene. The CDR3 has 15 residues. The CDR3 here is CSVEKGTVSNTEAFF. The DNA for the CDR3 is TGCAGCGTTGAGAAGGGGACGGTTTCGAACACTGAAGCTTTCTTT. Full variable domain (remainder filled in from reference TRBV29-1 and TRBJ1-1): SAVISQKPSRDICQRGTSLTIQCQVDSQVTMMFWYRQQPGQSLTLIATANQGSEATYESGFVIDKFPISRPNLTFSTLTVSNMSPEDSSIYLCSVEKGTVSNTEAFFGQGTRLTVV.

Turning to this clonotype: One end of the junction is discordant with germline, which a read error may explain. The V gene is TRBV4-3, the J gene TRBJ2-5, with D tentatively TRBD1 (6 bases). The CDR3 is made up of 14 amino acids. Per germline, CDR1 LGHNA and CDR2 YSLEER. The CDR3 spells CASSQYRDPTPSHF. CDR3 DNA: TGCGCCAGCAGCCAGTACAGGGACCCTACCCCTAGTCACTTC.

This clonotype appeared a few times. This chain links TRBV5-1 with TRBJ2-7; TRBD1 might be the D (7 bases). The V end lost 4 bases, the J end lost 6 bases, and 17 bases lay between the germline ends. Germline V lookup: CDR1 SGHRS, CDR2 YFSETQ. This CDR3 spans 14 amino acids. The CDR3 is CASSRQGLTREQYF. The DNA of the CDR3 is TGCGCCAGCAGCCGACAGGGACTCACACGCGAGCAGTACTTC.

The table lists this clonotype with many counts. The rearrangement joins TRBV7-3 to TRBJ2-6; 7 bases align to TRBD2. V lost 1 base to trimming and J lost 0 bases; unmatched junction nucleotides: 3. CDR1 SGHTA and CDR2 FQGTGA come from the germline V gene. CDR3 size: 17 residues. In nucleotides, the CDR3 is TGTGCCAGCAGCTTAAATGGGGGGGGCTCTGGGGCCAACGTCCTGACTTTC. Its translation: CASSLNGGGSGANVLTF.

The genes are TRBV4-1 and TRBJ2-7; D might be TRBD1 (5 bases). V lost 0 bases and J 5 bases, leaving 11 bases between the germline ends. The germline gives CDR1 MGHRA, CDR2 YSYEKL. The CDR3 covers 14 residues. CDR3 bases: TGCGCCAGCAGCCAAGATCCCAGGGTCAACGAGCAGTACTTC. This gives the protein CASSQDPRVNEQYF.

This clonotype was observed a few times. V usage is TRBV20-1 and J usage is TRBJ2-3; D is unclear. Between the trimmed V and J ends, which lost 6 bases and 3 bases, there was a span of 10 bases. Germline loops: CDR1 DFQATT, CDR2 SNEGSKA (reference sequence). The CDR3 sequence is 12 residues long. CDR3 coding DNA: TGCAGTGCGTACCCCCCTACAGATACGCAGTATTTT. This encodes CSAYPPTDTQYF.

There are many counts of this clonotype. The chain combines TRBV28 with TRBJ1-4; D is perhaps TRBD1 (5 bases). Germline values: CDR1 MDHEN, CDR2 SYDVKM. The CDR3 is 16 amino acids. The ends were cut back, 5 bases at V and 6 bases at J, with 19 bases in the middle. CDR3 DNA sequence: TGTGCCAGCAGTATCACCAGGTTGGGGGTTTATGAAAAACTGTTTTTT. Its translation is CASSITRLGVYEKLFF. The full variable domain, rest sourced from reference TRBV28 and TRBJ1-4, is DVKVTQSSRYLVKRTGEKVFLECVQDMDHENMFWYRQDPGLGLRLIYFSYDVKMKEKGDIPEGYSVSREKKERFSLILESASTNQTSMYLCASSITRLGVYEKLFFGSGTQLSVL.

This chain connects TRBV6-6 to TRBJ2-7; no definite D call. The length of the CDR3 is 14 residues. V was clipped by 8 bases and J by 3 bases, with 17 bases between them. The V gene's germline CDR1 is MNHNY and CDR2 SVGAGI (reference sequence). Here the CDR3 reads CASSPGRFLYEQYF. The CDR3 coding sequence is TGTGCCAGCTCTCCGGGCCGATTTCTCTACGAGCAGTACTTC.

V usage is TRBV6-1 and J usage is TRBJ1-6, with D maybe TRBD1 (5 bases). Germline V gene data show CDR1 as MNHNS and CDR2 as SASEGT. This CDR3 spans 13 amino acids. Trimming removed 5 bases at V and 10 bases at J, with 12 bases between. The CDR3 region is CASSWGESSPLHF. In nucleotides, the CDR3 is TGTGCCAGCAGTTGGGGGGAATCCTCACCCCTCCACTTT.

This rearrangement joins TRBV11-1 to TRBJ1-1; 8 bases are a match to TRBD1. The CDR3 contains 15 residues. The V gene's germline CDR1 is SGHAT and CDR2 FQDESV (reference sequence). The J segment lost 3 bases and the V segment lost 5 bases, leaving 8 bases of the junction unmatched. CDR3 residues: CASSPRDRIYTEAFF. CDR3 nucleotide sequence: TGTGCCAGCAGCCCCCGGGACAGGATTTACACTGAAGCTTTCTTT.

This clonotype was counted at least ten times. This rearrangement joins TRBV7-2 to TRBJ2-5, with D tentatively TRBD2 (7 bases). V lost 5 bases and J 5 bases, leaving 21 bases between the germline ends. This CDR3 is 16 amino acids long. Germline CDR1 SGHTA, CDR2 FQGNSA. The CDR3 DNA follows: TGTGCCAGCAGCCCTCGAGCCGCGGGGGCGTATGAGACCCAGTACTTC. Its protein product is CASSPRAAGAYETQYF.

The V and J genes are TRBV20-1 and TRBJ2-7, with D perhaps TRBD1 or TRBD2 (5 bases each). V lost 2 bases and J 0 bases, leaving 26 bases between the germline ends. The CDR3 extends over 19 amino acids. Germline V lookup: CDR1 DFQATT, CDR2 SNEGSKA (reference sequence). This CDR3 reads CSARPPRGRSSQSSYEQYF. The CDR3 bases are TGCAGTGCTAGACCCCCGAGGGGACGATCGAGTCAGAGCTCCTACGAGCAGTACTTC.

The table lists this clonotype with a few counts. J is TRBJ1-1 and V is TRBV7-9; D is ambiguous. CDR3 length equals 13 residues. The germline V and J ends were trimmed by 2 bases and 2 bases, with 6 bases remaining between them. CDR1 is SEHNR and CDR2 is FQNEAQ in the germline V gene (reference sequence). The CDR3 DNA is TGTGCCAGCAGCTTAAGCTCCAACACTGAAGCTTTCTTT. It yields the protein CASSLSSNTEAFF. Based on the CDR3 plus reference TRBV7-9 and TRBJ1-1, the full variable domain is DTGVSQNPRHKITKRGQNVTFRCDPISEHNRLYWYRQTLGQGPEFLTYFQNEAQLEKSRLLSDRFSAERPKGSFSTLEIQRTEQGDSAMYLCASSLSSNTEAFFGQGTRLTVV.

This clonotype was picked up many times. The chain has TRBV28 and TRBJ1-4, with D perhaps matching TRBD1 (5 bases). CDR3 length equals 15 residues. V gave up 5 bases and J gave up 3 bases, with 13 bases separating them. Germline V gene sequence: CDR1 MDHEN, CDR2 SYDVKM. CDR3: CASSPPTASNEKLFF. CDR3 nucleotides: TGTGCCAGCAGTCCTCCGACAGCCTCTAATGAAAAACTGTTTTTT.

This clonotype was counted at least ten times. This chain uses TRBV27 with TRBJ2-5, with 8 nucleotides matching TRBD1. Germline V gene sequence: CDR1 MNHEY, CDR2 SMNVEV (reference sequence). V was clipped by 4 bases and J by 5 bases; unmatched bases: 24. The CDR3 is made up of 20 amino acids. Written as DNA, the CDR3 is TGTGCCAGCAGTTCTACAAAACTCATAGACAGGGGCGGTTCGAATGAGACCCAGTACTTC. This codes for CASSSTKLIDRGGSNETQYF.

This clonotype appeared a few times. The V gene is TRBV20-1, the J gene TRBJ2-3; D may be TRBD1 (6 bases). This CDR3 comprises 16 residues. Germline CDR1 reads DFQATT; CDR2 reads SNEGSKA (reference sequence). V gave up 1 base and J gave up 4 bases, with 18 bases separating them. The CDR3 loop is CSARGPGVRGADTQYF. The CDR3 coding sequence is TGCAGTGCTAGAGGTCCAGGGGTACGAGGGGCAGATACGCAGTATTTT.

A remark on this clonotype: A much more abundant neighbour one base away suggests this may be a read error. The gene calls are TRBV6-2 or TRBV6-3 and TRBJ2-5, with 9 bases lining up with TRBD1. Looked up from germline, CDR1 is MNHEY and CDR2 is SVGEGT. CDR3 length equals 16 residues. CDR3 region: CASSYPQGANQETQHF. The CDR3 DNA reads TGTGCCAGCAGTTATCCACAGGGGGCGAACCAAGAGACCCAGCACTTC.

The sample holds many counts of this clonotype. The chain couples TRBV27 to TRBJ1-1; D is perhaps TRBD1 (6 bases). Germline V gene sequence: CDR1 MNHEY, CDR2 SMNVEV (reference sequence). This CDR3 comprises 15 residues. V lost 0 bases and J lost 0, with 8 bases in between. The CDR3 sequence: CASSLSGGLNTEAFF. DNA for the CDR3: TGTGCCAGCAGTTTATCGGGGGGCTTGAACACTGAAGCTTTCTTT.

This clonotype appeared many times. V usage is TRBV12-3 or TRBV12-4 and J usage is TRBJ1-4; 7 bases are a match to TRBD1. V shed 6 bases and J 6 bases; nucleotides not matched to a gene: 4. This CDR3 comprises 13 residues. CDR3 region: CASSPGQYEKLFF. For the CDR3, the DNA is TGTGCCAGCAGCCCGGGACAGTATGAAAAACTGTTTTTT.